This entry lists 14 T cell receptor beta chains sequenced from one sample in a study of cytomegalovirus exposure and HLA in healthy donors. PCR employed 60 Vbeta and 13 Jbeta primers. Libraries were prepared by immunoSEQ multiplex PCR; TCRdb keeps only in-frame clonotypes and omits some of them. The data contain about 94,000 clones, around 74% of them singletons. Sequenced input: PBMCs. Every receptor here comes from a man in his forties or fifties in good health and CMV-seropositive.

The V call is TRBV5-6, the J call TRBJ1-1; D not certain. Trimming pared 4 bases from V and 5 bases from J, leaving 18 bases between. Per the germline V gene, CDR1 is SGHDT and CDR2 is YYEEEE. There are 15 residues in the CDR3. DNA for the CDR3: TGTGCCAGCAGCCCCCCGGGTGAGAGAAAGACTGAAGCTTTCTTT. Amino acid sequence: CASSPPGERKTEAFF.

The chain uses TRBV29-1 and TRBJ1-1; unclear D gene. V was pared by 7 bases and J by 1 base, with 7 bases between. Germline V gives CDR1 SQVTM, CDR2 ANQGSEA. This CDR3 has 11 residues. In nucleotides, the CDR3 is TGCAGCGCCCGACAGAACACTGAAGCTTTCTTT. It translates to CSARQNTEAFF.

The chain employs TRBV18 and TRBJ2-7; 10 positions match TRBD1. The germline CDR1 and CDR2 sequences are KGHSH and LQKENI. The junction had 4 bases not matched to a gene; V was cut back by 3 bases and J by 5 bases. The CDR3 has 14 amino acids. Here the CDR3 reads CASSPTTGGDEQYF. CDR3 nucleotides: TGTGCCAGCTCACCGACGACAGGGGGCGACGAGCAGTACTTC.

The chain has TRBV11-3 and TRBJ2-2, with 7 bases that match TRBD2. V gave up 0 bases and J gave up 2 bases; unmatched junction bases: 3. The CDR3 contains 16 residues. The V gene's germline CDR1 is SGHNT and CDR2 YENEEA. Here the CDR3 reads CASSLEGGRNTGELFF. The CDR3 coding sequence is TGTGCCAGCAGCTTAGAGGGAGGGCGCAACACCGGGGAGCTGTTTTTT.

The chain uses TRBV2 and TRBJ2-7; TRBD1 matches 8 bases. The V gene's germline CDR1 is SNHLY and CDR2 FYNNEI. This CDR3 comprises 15 residues. With 5 bases clipped from V and 10 bases from J, the junction kept 16 bases outside the gene matches. The CDR3 loop reads CASSSPSDRAESQYF. The CDR3 bases are TGTGCCAGCAGTTCACCTTCGGACAGGGCAGAGAGTCAGTACTTC.

V gene TRBV7-8 combines with J gene TRBJ1-1; 8 bases line up with TRBD1. Trimming cost V 5 bases and J 11 bases; bases outside gene matches: 7. This CDR3 region has 12 residues. Germline V gives CDR1 SGHVS, CDR2 FQNEAQ. In nucleotides, the CDR3 is TGTGCCAGCAGCACGCAGGGGGCGCGGGCTTTCTTT. Translation: CASSTQGARAFF.

The chain joins TRBV5-4 to TRBJ1-2; D is possibly TRBD1 (5 bases). This CDR3 comprises 17 residues. Per the germline V gene, CDR1 is SGHNT and CDR2 is YYREEE (reference sequence). Deletions cut 0 bases from V and 6 bases from J, with 21 bases between. The CDR3 sequence: CASSLGPLGGEGDGYTF. The CDR3 DNA sequence: TGTGCCAGCAGCTTGGGCCCACTGGGAGGGGAAGGGGATGGCTACACCTTC.

The rearrangement uses TRBV7-2 and TRBJ2-7; the D is unclear. Trimming took 5 bases from V and 0 from J, leaving 11 bases between them. Germline CDR1 SGHTA, CDR2 FQGNSA. The CDR3 consists of 14 residues. CDR3 bases: TGTGCCAGCAGCACGCAATCCAGCTCCTACGAGCAGTACTTC. Its translation is CASSTQSSSYEQYF.

This clone has more than one count but fewer than ten. Here the CDR3 reads CASSSLRQGEFF. CDR3 DNA sequence: TGTGCCAGCAGTTCTCTACGACAGGGGGAGTTCTTC. The V and J genes are TRBV6-5 and TRBJ2-1; 9 nucleotides line up with TRBD1. The CDR3 length is 12 residues. CDR1 is MNHEY, CDR2 SVGAGI, per germline. V gave up 4 bases and J gave up 14 bases; unmatched junction bases: 6.

About this clone: At one boundary the junction diverges from the germline segment, which might be a read error. V is TRBV28 and J is TRBJ2-7, with unresolved D. This CDR3 is 14 amino acids long. Per germline, CDR1 MDHEN and CDR2 SYDVKM. The CDR3 nucleotides read TGTGCCGGCAGTTTCCTCGAGCCGCCCGGCGAGCAGTACTTC. It specifies CAGSFLEPPGEQYF.

The chain is built from TRBV19 and TRBJ2-3; 7 bases line up with TRBD2. Germline V gene data show CDR1 as LNHDA and CDR2 as SQIVND (reference sequence). V lost 5 bases to trimming and J lost 13 bases; unmatched junction nucleotides: 12. CDR3 length equals 13 residues. CDR3 sequence reads: CASSLSWEGVKYF. For the CDR3, the DNA is TGTGCCAGTAGTCTCTCGTGGGAGGGAGTAAAGTATTTT.

V and J are TRBV2 and TRBJ1-3; 7 bases agree with TRBD1. V gave up 5 bases and J gave up 9 bases; unmatched junction bases: 7. Germline V gene sequence: CDR1 SNHLY, CDR2 FYNNEI. The CDR3 length is 13 residues. CDR3 nucleotides: TGTGCCAGCAGTAGGGACAGCCTTAGCACCATATATTTT. Residues: CASSRDSLSTIYF. Full variable domain (rest looked up from reference TRBV2 and TRBJ1-3): EPEVTQTPSHQVTQMGQEVILRCVPISNHLYFYWYRQILGQKVEFLVSFYNNEISEKSEIFDDQFSVERPDGSNFTLKIRSTKLEDSAMYFCASSRDSLSTIYFGEGSWLTVV.

This sequence joins TRBV28 and TRBJ1-5, with a weak D call TRBD1 (6 bases). V lost 5 bases to trimming and J lost 0 bases, with 11 bases between them. The CDR3 extends over 15 amino acids. Germline values: CDR1 MDHEN, CDR2 SYDVKM. The CDR3 here is CASSDPRGSNQPQHF. The DNA of the CDR3 is TGTGCCAGCAGTGACCCCAGGGGTAGCAATCAGCCCCAGCATTTT.

The V and J genes are TRBV28 and TRBJ2-6, with D possibly being TRBD2 (6 bases). Trimming took 8 bases from V and 0 from J, leaving 20 bases between them. The germline CDR1 and CDR2 sequences are MDHEN and SYDVKM. CDR3 length: 18 residues. For the CDR3, the DNA is TGTGCCAGCCGACAGCTGCCAGGGAGGAGCTCTGGGGCCAACGTCCTGACTTTC. Protein: CASRQLPGRSSGANVLTF. Combining the CDR3 with reference TRBV28 and TRBJ2-6 gives the whole variable domain DVKVTQSSRYLVKRTGEKVFLECVQDMDHENMFWYRQDPGLGLRLIYFSYDVKMKEKGDIPEGYSVSREKKERFSLILESASTNQTSMYLCASRQLPGRSSGANVLTFGAGSRLTVL.